Listed here are 2 T cell receptor beta chains from one sample, sequenced in a study of cytomegalovirus exposure and HLA in healthy donors. A multiplex PCR was run with 60 Vbeta primers and 13 Jbeta primers. TCRdb's copy holds only in-frame clones and misses some; the assay was immunoSEQ multiplex PCR. The table shows 150,000 to 180,000 clones, with around 80% occurring only once. The sequenced sample was PBMCs. These receptors came from a woman in her forties in good health and CMV-seronegative.

The chain is built from TRBV6-6 and TRBJ2-1, with D hard to call. Per germline, CDR1 MNHNY and CDR2 SVGAGI (reference sequence). Trimming stripped 4 bases from V and 6 bases from J, with 7 bases between. CDR3 length: 12 residues. The CDR3 loop reads CASSSVGNEQFF. In DNA, the CDR3 is TGTGCCAGCAGTTCGGTCGGCAATGAGCAGTTCTTC.

A few counts support this clone. The V call is TRBV10-3, the J call TRBJ2-2; D not resolved. The germline V gene has CDR1 ENHRY and CDR2 SYGVKD. The CDR3 is 15 residues long. Trimming pared 4 bases from V and 0 bases from J, leaving 9 bases between. Here the CDR3 DNA reads TGTGCCATCAGTGGCTCTAGAACGAACACCGGGGAGCTGTTTTTT. Protein product: CAISGSRTNTGELFF.